A single sample is the source of the 27 T cell receptor beta chains below, sequenced in a study of blood T cell repertoires in COVID-19. Using immunoSEQ multiplex PCR, the repertoire was profiled, and TCRdb retains in-frame clones only, with some absent. The table has over 110,000 clones, around 86% seen once. Sequenced sample: peripheral blood. These receptors were taken from a human donor in a cohort sampled during active COVID-19.

The chain links TRBV7-2 to TRBJ2-7; 15 nucleotides match TRBD2. V lost 7 bases to trimming and J lost 3 bases; unmatched junction nucleotides: 10. The CDR3 consists of 17 residues. Germline V gene lookup returns CDR1 SGHTA and CDR2 FQGNSA. In nucleotides, the CDR3 is TGTGCCAGCAAAAAGGGGACTAGCGGGAGGATGGACTACGAGCAGTACTTC. Protein product: CASKKGTSGRMDYEQYF.

The chain has TRBV12-3 or TRBV12-4 and TRBJ2-1; 10 nucleotides match TRBD2. The trim removed 8 bases at V and 7 bases at J, leaving 5 bases unmatched. This CDR3 is 13 amino acids long. CDR3 DNA: TGTGCCAGCTCTAGCGGGAGAAGGAATGAGCAGTTCTTC. Residues: CASSSGRRNEQFF.

This clone was detected once. This chain connects TRBV7-2 to TRBJ2-7, with 8 positions matching TRBD1. This CDR3 has 14 amino acids. In germline, CDR1 is SGHTA, CDR2 FQGNSA. The ends lost 2 bases at V and 4 bases at J; junction bases unmatched: 4. The CDR3 sequence: CASSLFQGAYEQYF. The DNA for the CDR3 is TGTGCCAGCAGCTTATTTCAGGGGGCTTACGAGCAGTACTTC.

V is TRBV4-3 and J is TRBJ1-6; D gene unclear. CDR3 length equals 18 residues. Per the germline V gene, CDR1 is LGHNA and CDR2 is YSLEER. Trimming took 0 bases from V and 8 from J, leaving 20 bases between them. The DNA of the CDR3 is TGCGCCAGCAGCCAAGATAGCGCAGCACTCGGGCGGGATTCACCCCTCCACTTT. This sequence encodes CASSQDSAALGRDSPLHF.

The chain links TRBV15 to TRBJ2-7; D perhaps matches TRBD1 (5 bases). Germline V lookup: CDR1 LNHNV, CDR2 YYDKDF (reference sequence). Trimming stripped 0 bases from V and 4 bases from J, with 13 bases between. CDR3 length: 15 amino acids. The CDR3 is CATSREQGRFYEQYF. The CDR3 coding sequence is TGTGCCACCAGCAGAGAGCAGGGTAGATTTTACGAGCAGTACTTC.

This clone was detected once. V gene TRBV4-3 combines with J gene TRBJ2-1; no definite D call. V lost 0 bases to trimming and J lost 3 bases, with 18 bases between them. CDR3 length: 18 residues. The germline gives CDR1 LGHNA, CDR2 YSLEER. The CDR3 region is CASSQEVTAVLNYNEQFF. Here the CDR3 DNA reads TGCGCCAGCAGCCAAGAAGTAACTGCCGTATTGAACTACAATGAGCAGTTCTTC.

J is TRBJ2-7 and V is TRBV12-3 or TRBV12-4, with 8 nucleotides matching TRBD1. V trimming: 3 bases; J trimming: 4 bases; junction bases outside the gene matches: 2. There are 13 residues in the CDR3. CDR3 sequence: CASSFDRGYEQYF. Here the CDR3 DNA reads TGTGCCAGCAGTTTCGACAGGGGATACGAGCAGTACTTC.

The chain carries TRBV3-1 (or the pseudogene TRBV3-2) and TRBJ2-7, with 8 bases that match TRBD1. With V trimmed by 5 bases and J by 5 bases, 11 bases remained unmatched. This CDR3 is built from 15 residues. CDR1 and CDR2 (germline): LGHDT, YNNKEL (reference sequence). CDR3 sequence: CASSSRDRRPNEQYF. CDR3 DNA sequence: TGTGCCAGCAGCTCCCGGGACAGGCGACCTAACGAGCAGTACTTC.

In regard to this clone: This CDR3 is also generated by other DNA sequences in the sample. The CDR3 here is CASSLPGQGSEQYF. CDR3 in DNA: TGTGCCAGCAGCCTCCCCGGACAGGGGAGCGAGCAGTACTTC. The rearrangement joins TRBV7-9 to TRBJ2-7; 9 positions agree with TRBD1. Per germline, CDR1 SEHNR and CDR2 FQNEAQ (reference sequence). This CDR3 is built from 14 residues. The V and J ends lost 5 bases and 6 bases, in that order; junction bases with no gene match: 8.

The chain couples TRBV12-5 to TRBJ1-1; perhaps TRBD1 as D (6 bases). In germline, CDR1 is LGHNT, CDR2 FRNRAP. Trimming stripped 5 bases from V and 4 bases from J, with 17 bases between. CDR3 length: 15 residues. CDR3: CASGPQAGASTEAFF. CDR3 in DNA: TGTGCTAGTGGTCCCCAGGCAGGGGCTAGCACTGAAGCTTTCTTT.

The J gene is TRBJ1-6, the V gene TRBV7-2, with a tentative D call TRBD1 (6 bases). The CDR3 length is 15 residues. Trimming stripped 3 bases from V and 9 bases from J, with 15 bases between. Germline V lookup: CDR1 SGHTA, CDR2 FQGNSA. CDR3 sequence: CASSLGDRLGSPLHF. The DNA of the CDR3 is TGTGCCAGCAGCTTGGGCGACAGGTTAGGTTCACCCCTCCACTTT.

J is TRBJ2-2 and V is TRBV7-3, with D perhaps TRBD1 (6 bases). With 4 bases removed from V and 7 bases from J, the gap between germline ends came to 10 bases. The CDR3 runs 13 residues. The germline V gene has CDR1 SGHTA and CDR2 FQGTGA. CDR3 sequence (DNA): TGTGCCAGCAGCTCATACAGGGTCGGGGAGCTGTTTTTT. Translating gives CASSSYRVGELFF.

J is TRBJ2-7 and V is TRBV9; 13 bases fit TRBD2. Germline V lookup: CDR1 SGDLS, CDR2 YYNGEE. The V segment lost 4 bases and the J segment 5 bases; nucleotides outside the gene matches: 6. This CDR3 region has 15 residues. The CDR3 sequence is CASSLSGTSGNEQYF. The CDR3 DNA reads TGTGCCAGCAGCTTATCAGGGACTAGCGGGAACGAGCAGTACTTC.

The chain links TRBV18 to TRBJ1-5; D gene unclear. CDR3 size: 16 residues. The germline V and J ends were trimmed by 6 bases and 0 bases, with 15 bases remaining between them. Germline CDR1 and CDR2: KGHSH and LQKENI. CDR3 loop: CASSNRGKNSNQPQHF. As DNA, the CDR3 is TGTGCCAGCTCCAACCGAGGGAAAAATAGCAATCAGCCCCAGCATTTT.

This clone came up once. The chain joins TRBV15 to TRBJ2-5; 10 nucleotides align to TRBD1. The CDR3 covers 15 residues. Germline lookup yields CDR1 LNHNV and CDR2 YYDKDF (reference sequence). Trimming at V came to 11 bases and at J to 4 bases, leaving 13 bases not matched to a gene. CDR3 sequence: CAASPGQGGVETQYF. The DNA of the CDR3 is TGTGCCGCGAGCCCCGGACAGGGGGGTGTAGAGACCCAGTACTTC.

J is TRBJ2-5 and V is TRBV15; TRBD1 agrees at 12 bases. The J segment lost 4 bases and the V segment lost 5 bases, leaving 5 bases of the junction unmatched. The CDR3 consists of 15 residues. The V gene's germline CDR1 is LNHNV and CDR2 YYDKDF (reference sequence). CDR3 residues: CATSGGTGGRETQYF. The DNA of the CDR3 is TGTGCCACCAGCGGAGGGACAGGGGGCAGAGAGACCCAGTACTTC.

Here the CDR3 reads CASSELGQGNEKLFF. For the CDR3, the DNA is TGTGCCAGCAGTGAATTGGGACAGGGGAATGAAAAACTGTTTTTT. The chain joins TRBV25-1 to TRBJ1-4, with 10 bases identical to TRBD1. The J segment lost 5 bases and the V segment lost 1 base, leaving 1 base of the junction unmatched. The CDR3 totals 15 residues. The germline V gene encodes CDR1 MGHDK and CDR2 SYGVNS. Drawing the rest from reference TRBV25-1 and TRBJ1-4, the complete variable domain is EADIYQTPRYLVIGTGKKITLECSQTMGHDKMYWYQQDPGMELHLIHYSYGVNSTEKGDLSSESTVSRIRTEHFPLTLESARPSHTSQYLCASSELGQGNEKLFFGSGTQLSVL.

The rearrangement joins TRBV13 to TRBJ2-7, with 7 bases identical to TRBD2. V was pared by 2 bases and J by 6 bases, with 13 bases of the junction left unmatched. The length of the CDR3 is 16 residues. The germline CDR1 and CDR2 sequences are PRHDT and FYEKMQ (reference sequence). The CDR3 is CASSLRGAGRGSEQYF. The CDR3 region has the DNA TGTGCCAGCAGCTTAAGGGGAGCGGGACGGGGAAGCGAGCAGTACTTC.

V usage is TRBV28 and J usage is TRBJ2-6; D perhaps matches TRBD2 (5 bases). The CDR3 is 15 residues long. The V end was cut by 6 bases, the J end by 0 bases, with 9 bases between. Germline lookup yields CDR1 MDHEN and CDR2 SYDVKM. The CDR3 DNA sequence: TGTGCCAGCAGCCAAGGGAGCTCTGGGGCCAACGTCCTGACTTTC. Encoded protein: CASSQGSSGANVLTF.

Here the CDR3 DNA reads TGTGCCAGCTCACCCCGGGACAGGGGGGTGCGCACTGAAGCTTTCTTT. It specifies CASSPRDRGVRTEAFF. The V gene is TRBV18, the J gene TRBJ1-1, with 11 bases fitting TRBD1. The CDR3 extends over 16 amino acids. Germline CDR1 reads KGHSH; CDR2 reads LQKENI. V lost 3 bases to trimming and J lost 4 bases; unmatched junction nucleotides: 7.

V and J are TRBV5-6 and TRBJ1-2; the D is unclear. The V end was cut by 4 bases, the J end by 5 bases, with 15 bases between. The CDR3 is made up of 14 amino acids. Germline lookup yields CDR1 SGHDT and CDR2 YYEEEE. CDR3 residues: CASSIFGSEYGYTF. The DNA for the CDR3 is TGTGCCAGCAGCATTTTTGGCAGCGAATATGGCTACACCTTC.

The gene calls are TRBV18 and TRBJ2-4, with 9 bases aligning to TRBD1. Looked up from germline, CDR1 is KGHSH and CDR2 is LQKENI. V dropped 1 base and J dropped 11; count of bases not matched to a gene: 6. CDR3 length: 14 amino acids. This chain's CDR3 is CASSPRRDRDVQYF. CDR3 nucleotides: TGTGCCAGCTCACCACGCCGGGACAGGGACGTTCAGTACTTC.

V and J are TRBV7-9 and TRBJ2-7; D ambiguous. This CDR3 has 14 amino acids. Per the germline V gene, CDR1 is SEHNR and CDR2 is FQNEAQ (reference sequence). V lost 4 bases, J lost 3 bases, and 13 bases lay in between. The CDR3 here is CASSSFAGNYEQYF. For the CDR3, the DNA is TGTGCCAGCAGCTCCTTCGCAGGAAACTACGAGCAGTACTTC.

The chain employs TRBV6-5 and TRBJ1-2; TRBD1 matches 9 bases. In germline, CDR1 is MNHEY, CDR2 SVGAGI. V shed 5 bases and J 6 bases; nucleotides not matched to a gene: 10. The CDR3 has 15 residues. This chain's CDR3 is CASSLWDRVGDGYTF. CDR3 DNA: TGTGCCAGCAGTCTATGGGACAGGGTAGGAGATGGCTACACCTTC.

The chain links TRBV28 to TRBJ2-7; TRBD1 matches at 12 bases. Germline assignment: CDR1 MDHEN and CDR2 SYDVKM. V shed 2 bases, J shed 2 bases, and the junction held 1 base outside the gene matches. The CDR3 is 15 residues long. CDR3: CASSLGTGGTYEQYF. In nucleotides, the CDR3 is TGTGCCAGCAGTTTAGGGACAGGGGGCACCTACGAGCAGTACTTC.

V and J are TRBV19 and TRBJ1-1; TRBD1 matches 7 bases. This CDR3 spans 14 amino acids. CDR1 and CDR2 from the germline V gene are LNHDA and SQIVND (reference sequence). V trimming: 7 bases; J trimming: 1 base; junction bases outside the gene matches: 6. The CDR3 is CASIPRGKNTEAFF. The CDR3 DNA follows: TGTGCCAGTATCCCCAGGGGGAAGAACACTGAAGCTTTCTTT.

This chain uses TRBV5-1 with TRBJ1-1; maybe TRBD1 (6 bases). Trimming cost V 4 bases and J 4 bases, with 14 bases left between them. The CDR3 has 14 amino acids. Germline V gene lookup returns CDR1 SGHRS and CDR2 YFSETQ. CDR3: CASSRGGAGTEAFF. Here the CDR3 DNA reads TGCGCCAGCAGCCGAGGGGGTGCGGGCACTGAAGCTTTCTTT.